This T cell receptor (beta chain) was identified during a study of T cells in localized non-small cell lung cancer. CDR1 is MGHRA, CDR2 YSYEKL, per germline. The CDR3 has 15 residues. The V end lost 0 bases, the J end lost 5 bases, and 13 bases lay between the germline ends. This clone was counted a few times. Antigen unknown. Regarding the study as a whole: Measurement of T cell clonality placed uninvolved adjacent lung highest, above the level in tumor. Heterogeneity stays possible, as sequencing covered only one tumor region.

Some clones are missing from TCRdb's copy, which holds only in-frame ones; the method was immunoSEQ multiplex PCR. Among 7,500 to 10,000 clones listed, 44% were seen once. The sequencing used lymph node tissue, collected before any cancer treatment. This TCR was sampled from a woman aged 40-69 years with stage I lung adenocarcinoma. The gene calls are TRBV4-1 and TRBJ1-1; possible D gene TRBD1, 6 bases. The CDR3: CASSQDVGAGTEAFF. As DNA, the CDR3 is TGCGCCAGCAGCCAAGATGTGGGGGCAGGGACTGAAGCTTTCTTT.